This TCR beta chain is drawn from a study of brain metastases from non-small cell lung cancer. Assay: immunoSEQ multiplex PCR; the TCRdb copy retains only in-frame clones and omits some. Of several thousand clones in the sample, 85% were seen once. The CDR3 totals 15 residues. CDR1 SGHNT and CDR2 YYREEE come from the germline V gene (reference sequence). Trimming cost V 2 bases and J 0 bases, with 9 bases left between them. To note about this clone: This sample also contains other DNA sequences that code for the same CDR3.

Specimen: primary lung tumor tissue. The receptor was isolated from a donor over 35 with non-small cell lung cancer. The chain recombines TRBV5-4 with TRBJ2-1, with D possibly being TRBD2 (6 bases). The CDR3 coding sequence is TGTGCCAGCAGCTTAGGAGGGAGCTCCTACAATGAGCAGTTCTTC. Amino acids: CASSLGGSSYNEQFF.